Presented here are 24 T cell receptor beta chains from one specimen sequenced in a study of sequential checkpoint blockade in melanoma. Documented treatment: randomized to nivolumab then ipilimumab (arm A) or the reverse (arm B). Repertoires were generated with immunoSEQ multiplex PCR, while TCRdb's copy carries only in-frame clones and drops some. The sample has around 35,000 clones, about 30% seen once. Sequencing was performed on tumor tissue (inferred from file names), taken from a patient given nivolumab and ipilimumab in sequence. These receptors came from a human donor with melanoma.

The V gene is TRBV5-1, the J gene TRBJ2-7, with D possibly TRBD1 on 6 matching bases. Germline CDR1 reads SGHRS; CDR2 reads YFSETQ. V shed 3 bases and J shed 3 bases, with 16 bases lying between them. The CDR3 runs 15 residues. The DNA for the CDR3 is TGCGCCAGCAGCTCATTACAGGGCTTATTCTACGAGCAGTACTTC. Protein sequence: CASSSLQGLFYEQYF.

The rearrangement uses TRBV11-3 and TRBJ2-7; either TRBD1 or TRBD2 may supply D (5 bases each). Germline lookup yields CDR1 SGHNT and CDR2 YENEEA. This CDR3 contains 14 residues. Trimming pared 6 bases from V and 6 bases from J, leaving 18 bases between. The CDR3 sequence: CASSFVSPGSEQYF. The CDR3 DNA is TGTGCCAGCAGTTTCGTTTCCCCAGGGAGCGAGCAGTACTTC.

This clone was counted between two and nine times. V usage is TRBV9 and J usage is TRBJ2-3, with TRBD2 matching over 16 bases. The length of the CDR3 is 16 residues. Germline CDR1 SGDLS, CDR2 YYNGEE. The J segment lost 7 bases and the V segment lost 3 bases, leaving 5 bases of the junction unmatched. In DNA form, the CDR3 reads TGTGCCAGCAGCGCGGGACTAGCGGGAGGGAGGTATACGCAGTATTTT. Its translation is CASSAGLAGGRYTQYF.

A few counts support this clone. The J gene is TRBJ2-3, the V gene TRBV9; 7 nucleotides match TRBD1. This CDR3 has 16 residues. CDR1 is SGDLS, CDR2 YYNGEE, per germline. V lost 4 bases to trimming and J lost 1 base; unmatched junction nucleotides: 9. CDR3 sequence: CASSSRWGTGTDTQYF. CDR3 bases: TGTGCCAGCAGCTCACGATGGGGGACAGGCACAGATACGCAGTATTTT.

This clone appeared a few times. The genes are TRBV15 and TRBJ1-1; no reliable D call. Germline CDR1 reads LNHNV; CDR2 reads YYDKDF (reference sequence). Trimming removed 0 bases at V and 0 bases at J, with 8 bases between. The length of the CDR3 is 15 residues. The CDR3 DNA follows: TGTGCCACCAGCAGAGAAAGTTCTATGAACACTGAAGCTTTCTTT. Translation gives CATSRESSMNTEAFF.

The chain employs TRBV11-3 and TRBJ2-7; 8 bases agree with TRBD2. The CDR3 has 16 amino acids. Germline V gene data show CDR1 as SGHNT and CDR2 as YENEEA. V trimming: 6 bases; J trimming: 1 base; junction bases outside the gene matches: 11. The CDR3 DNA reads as TGTGCCAGCAGAAAGAACTACGGCGGGGGGTCCTACGAGCAGTACTTC. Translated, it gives CASRKNYGGGSYEQYF.

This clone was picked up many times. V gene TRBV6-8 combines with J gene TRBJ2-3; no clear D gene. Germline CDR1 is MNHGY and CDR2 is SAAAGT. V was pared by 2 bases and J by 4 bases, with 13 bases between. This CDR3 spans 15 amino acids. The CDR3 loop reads CASSYAPARPDTQYF. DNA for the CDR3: TGTGCCAGCAGTTACGCGCCAGCCCGACCAGATACGCAGTATTTT.

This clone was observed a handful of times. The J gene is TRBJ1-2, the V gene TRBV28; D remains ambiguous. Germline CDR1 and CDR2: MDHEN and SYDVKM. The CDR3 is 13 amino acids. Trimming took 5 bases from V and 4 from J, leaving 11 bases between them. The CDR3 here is CASSRGPLYGYTF. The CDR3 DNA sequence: TGTGCCAGCAGTCGAGGACCCCTCTATGGCTACACCTTC.

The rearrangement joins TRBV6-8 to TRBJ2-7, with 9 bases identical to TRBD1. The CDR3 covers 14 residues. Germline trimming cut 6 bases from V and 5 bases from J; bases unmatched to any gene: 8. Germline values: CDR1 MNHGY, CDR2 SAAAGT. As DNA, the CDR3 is TGTGCCAGCAGGAGACAGGGGGGATTCCACGAGCAGTACTTC. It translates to CASRRQGGFHEQYF.

CDR3 DNA sequence: TGTGCCAGCAGCGACGGGACTAGCTCCTACAATGAGCAGTTCTTC. The encoded protein is CASSDGTSSYNEQFF. The chain employs TRBV7-7 and TRBJ2-1; 8 bases fit TRBD2. Germline V gene sequence: CDR1 SSHAT, CDR2 FNYEAQ (reference sequence). With 5 bases clipped from V and 0 bases from J, the junction kept 3 bases outside the gene matches. The length of the CDR3 is 15 residues.

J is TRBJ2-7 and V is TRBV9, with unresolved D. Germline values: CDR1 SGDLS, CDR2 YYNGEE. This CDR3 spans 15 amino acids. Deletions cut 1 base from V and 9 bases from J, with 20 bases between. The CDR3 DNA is TGTGCCAGCAGCGTATTCGATCTGAAGGCCCGGGCGCAGTACTTC. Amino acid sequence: CASSVFDLKARAQYF.

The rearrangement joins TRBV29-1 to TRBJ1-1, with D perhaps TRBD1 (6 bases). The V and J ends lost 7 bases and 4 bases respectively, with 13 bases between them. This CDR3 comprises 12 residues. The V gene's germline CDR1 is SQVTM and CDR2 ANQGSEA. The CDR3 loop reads CSGGGGGTEAFF. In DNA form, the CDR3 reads TGCAGCGGTGGGGGGGGCGGCACTGAAGCTTTCTTT.

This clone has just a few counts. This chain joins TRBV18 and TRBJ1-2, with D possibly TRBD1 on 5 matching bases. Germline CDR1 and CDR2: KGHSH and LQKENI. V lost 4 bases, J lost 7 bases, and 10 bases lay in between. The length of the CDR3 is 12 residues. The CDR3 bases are TGTGCCAGCTCACGCCAGGGTGGTGGCTACACCTTC. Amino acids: CASSRQGGGYTF.

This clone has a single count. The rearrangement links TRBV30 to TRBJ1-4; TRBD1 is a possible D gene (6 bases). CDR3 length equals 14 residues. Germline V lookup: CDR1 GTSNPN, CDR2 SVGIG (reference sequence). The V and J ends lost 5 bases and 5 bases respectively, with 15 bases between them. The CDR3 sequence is CAWSQGGGNEKLFF. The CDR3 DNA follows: TGTGCCTGGTCTCAGGGAGGGGGGAATGAAAAACTGTTTTTT. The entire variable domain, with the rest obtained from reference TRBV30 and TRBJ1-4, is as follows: SQTIHQWPATLVQPVGSPLSLECTVEGTSNPNLYWYRQAAGRGLQLLFYSVGIGQISSEVPQNLSASRPQDRQFILSSKKLLLSDSGFYLCAWSQGGGNEKLFFGSGTQLSVL.

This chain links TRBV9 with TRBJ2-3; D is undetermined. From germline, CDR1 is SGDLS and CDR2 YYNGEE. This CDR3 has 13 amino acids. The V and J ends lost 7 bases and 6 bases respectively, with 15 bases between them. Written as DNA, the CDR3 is TGTGCCAGCGGCAAACAGTTCAAGGATACGCAGTATTTT. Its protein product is CASGKQFKDTQYF.

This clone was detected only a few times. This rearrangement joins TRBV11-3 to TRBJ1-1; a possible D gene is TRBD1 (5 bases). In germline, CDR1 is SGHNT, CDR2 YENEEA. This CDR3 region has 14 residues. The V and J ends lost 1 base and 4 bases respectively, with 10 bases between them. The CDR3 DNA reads TGTGCCAGCAGCTTAGGTACAGGCGTCACTGAAGCTTTCTTT. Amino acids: CASSLGTGVTEAFF.

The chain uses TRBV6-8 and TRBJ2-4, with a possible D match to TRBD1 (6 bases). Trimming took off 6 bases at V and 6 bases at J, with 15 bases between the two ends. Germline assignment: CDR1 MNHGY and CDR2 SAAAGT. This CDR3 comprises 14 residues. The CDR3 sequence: CASSPGQMANIQYF. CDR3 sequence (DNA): TGTGCCAGCAGCCCAGGACAGATGGCAAACATTCAGTACTTC.

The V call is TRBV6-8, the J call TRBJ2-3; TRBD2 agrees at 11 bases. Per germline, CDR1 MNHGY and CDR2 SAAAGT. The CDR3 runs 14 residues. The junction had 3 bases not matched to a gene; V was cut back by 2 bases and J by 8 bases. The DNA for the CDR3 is TGTGCCAGCAGTTACATTAGCGGGGGGGGTACGCAGTATTTT. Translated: CASSYISGGGTQYF.

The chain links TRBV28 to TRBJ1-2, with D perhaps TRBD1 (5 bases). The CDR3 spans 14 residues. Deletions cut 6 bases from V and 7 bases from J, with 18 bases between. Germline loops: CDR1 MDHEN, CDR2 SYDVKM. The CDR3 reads CASSKGSGVGGYTF. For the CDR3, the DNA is TGTGCCAGCAGCAAGGGGTCGGGGGTAGGTGGCTACACCTTC.

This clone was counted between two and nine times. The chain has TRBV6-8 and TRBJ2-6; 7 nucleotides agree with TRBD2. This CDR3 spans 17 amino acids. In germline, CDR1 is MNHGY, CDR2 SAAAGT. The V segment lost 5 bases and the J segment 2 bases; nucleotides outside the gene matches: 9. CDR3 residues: CASSGRGLRTGANVLTF. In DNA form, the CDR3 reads TGTGCCAGCAGTGGGAGGGGTCTAAGAACTGGGGCCAACGTCCTGACTTTC.

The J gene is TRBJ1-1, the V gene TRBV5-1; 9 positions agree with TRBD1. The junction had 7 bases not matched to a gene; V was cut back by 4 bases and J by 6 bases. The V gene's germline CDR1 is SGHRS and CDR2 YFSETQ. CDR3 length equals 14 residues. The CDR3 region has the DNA TGCGCCAGCAGCGCGGTAGACAGGGGGGCTGAAGCTTTCTTT. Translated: CASSAVDRGAEAFF.

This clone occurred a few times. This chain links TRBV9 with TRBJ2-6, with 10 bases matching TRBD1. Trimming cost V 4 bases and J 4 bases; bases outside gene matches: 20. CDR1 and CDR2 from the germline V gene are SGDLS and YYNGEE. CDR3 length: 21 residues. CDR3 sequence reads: CASSQSPARDRGWSGANVLTF. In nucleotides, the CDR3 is TGTGCCAGCAGCCAGTCCCCGGCCCGGGACAGGGGCTGGTCCGGGGCCAACGTCCTGACTTTC.

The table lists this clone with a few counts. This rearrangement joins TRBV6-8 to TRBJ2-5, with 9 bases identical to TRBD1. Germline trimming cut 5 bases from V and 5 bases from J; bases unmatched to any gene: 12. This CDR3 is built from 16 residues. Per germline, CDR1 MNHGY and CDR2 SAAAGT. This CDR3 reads CASSQTTGGSTETQYF. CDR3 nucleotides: TGTGCCAGCAGTCAGACCACAGGGGGCAGCACGGAGACCCAGTACTTC.

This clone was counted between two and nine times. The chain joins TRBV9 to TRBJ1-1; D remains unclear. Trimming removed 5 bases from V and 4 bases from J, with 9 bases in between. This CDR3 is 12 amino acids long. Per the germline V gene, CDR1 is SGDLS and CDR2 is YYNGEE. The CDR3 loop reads CASSDTGTEAFF. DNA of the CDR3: TGTGCCAGCAGTGACACTGGCACTGAAGCTTTCTTT.